The next 23 T cell receptor beta chains were all read from a single sample in a study of control samples from healthy donors and cancer patients (dated by TCRdb to the early 2020s). Libraries were constructed by the immunoSEQ multiplex PCR assay. TCRdb's version of the immuneACCESS table is confined to in-frame rearrangements and falls short of the full clone set. An unresolved V gene accounts for under half of the shortfall where checked; the remainder is of unknown origin. The sample data list 100,000 or so clones, and 80% to 90% of these were observed just once. Roughly 7.7% of the sample comes from the top ten. The sequencing input was blood. The receptors shown here come from a man aged 25-45 years in good health.

This clone has just a few counts. The chain couples TRBV24-1 to TRBJ2-2; TRBD2 agrees at 10 bases. The germline CDR1 and CDR2 sequences are KGHDR and SFDVKD. V gave up 5 bases and J gave up 4 bases; unmatched junction bases: 9. The CDR3 is 17 residues long. The CDR3 bases are TGTGCCACCAGTGTCTCTAGCGGGGGACATCCCACCGGGGAGCTGTTTTTT. Protein sequence: CATSVSSGGHPTGELFF.

The chain carries TRBV6-5 and TRBJ1-1; 8 bases are shared with TRBD1. Trimming took 3 bases from V and 7 from J; bases not matched to a gene: 4. The CDR3 length is 13 residues. Germline CDR1 and CDR2: MNHEY and SVGAGI. The CDR3 reads CASSYNRGYEAFF. CDR3 in DNA: TGTGCCAGCAGTTATAACAGGGGGTATGAAGCTTTCTTT.

The rearrangement uses TRBV28 and TRBJ2-7; TRBD1 matches at 8 bases. The CDR3 contains 14 residues. CDR1 is MDHEN and CDR2 is SYDVKM in the germline V gene. V dropped 5 bases and J dropped 3; count of bases not matched to a gene: 6. CDR3 in amino acids: CASSPGTGFYEQYF. The CDR3 coding sequence is TGTGCCAGCAGTCCCGGGACAGGTTTCTACGAGCAGTACTTC.

The chain has TRBV7-2 and TRBJ1-5; D is unclear. CDR1 is SGHTA and CDR2 is FQGNSA in the germline V gene. The CDR3 sequence is 15 residues long. With 1 base removed from V and 4 bases from J, the gap between germline ends came to 11 bases. The CDR3 DNA reads TGTGCCAGCAGCTTAGAAGGGTTGGGAAATCAGCCCCAGCATTTT. Its protein product is CASSLEGLGNQPQHF.

The chain links TRBV6-5 to TRBJ1-2, with D perhaps TRBD1 (6 bases). Trimming stripped 3 bases from V and 3 bases from J, with 11 bases between. The CDR3 length is 14 residues. Germline loops: CDR1 MNHEY, CDR2 SVGAGI. The CDR3 is CASSYGSGDYGYTF. The CDR3 nucleotides read TGTGCCAGCAGTTATGGGTCAGGGGACTATGGCTACACCTTC.

The CDR3 loop is CASSIQSGNTRGYTF. CDR3 nucleotide sequence: TGTGCCAGTAGTATTCAATCCGGGAACACGAGAGGCTACACCTTC. This rearrangement joins TRBV19 to TRBJ1-2, with D uncertain. CDR3 length: 15 residues. Trimming stripped 3 bases from V and 8 bases from J, with 19 bases between. Per the germline V gene, CDR1 is LNHDA and CDR2 is SQIVND (reference sequence).

V is TRBV7-2 and J is TRBJ2-3; no reliable D call. V was trimmed by 3 bases and J by 2 bases, leaving 9 bases between them. CDR1 and CDR2 from the germline V gene are SGHTA and FQGNSA. The CDR3 covers 14 residues. This chain's CDR3 is CASSLGFPTDTQYF. The CDR3 nucleotides read TGTGCCAGCAGCTTGGGGTTTCCCACAGATACGCAGTATTTT.

The J gene is TRBJ1-2, the V gene TRBV6-6; the D is unclear. The germline V gene encodes CDR1 MNHNY and CDR2 SVGAGI (reference sequence). V was clipped by 7 bases and J by 6 bases, with 15 bases between them. CDR3 length equals 13 residues. This CDR3 reads CASKEGSGNGYTF. CDR3 nucleotide sequence: TGTGCCAGCAAAGAGGGCTCGGGGAATGGCTACACCTTC.

The chain couples TRBV23-1 to TRBJ1-1, with D maybe TRBD1 (6 bases). TRBV23-1 is an ORF, with its function uncertain. This CDR3 contains 18 residues. V gave up 6 bases and J gave up 3 bases, with 26 bases separating them. The CDR3 nucleotides are TGCGCCAGCAGCCCGTCCTCGCGGGACAAACCCATGCACACTGAAGCTTTCTTT. This codes for CASSPSSRDKPMHTEAFF.

The genes are TRBV7-9 and TRBJ1-5, with 7 bases lining up with TRBD1. This CDR3 is built from 15 residues. CDR1 SEHNR and CDR2 FQNEAQ come from the germline V gene (reference sequence). V was pared by 3 bases and J by 2 bases, with 4 bases of the junction left unmatched. The CDR3 nucleotides are TGTGCCAGCAGCTTCGACAGGGAAGGCAATCAGCCCCAGCATTTT. This gives the protein CASSFDREGNQPQHF.

The V and J genes are TRBV18 and TRBJ1-1; the match to TRBD1 covers 7 bases. CDR3 length equals 14 residues. Trimming cost V 5 bases and J 1 base; bases outside gene matches: 4. Germline CDR1 reads KGHSH; CDR2 reads LQKENI. CDR3 protein: CASSRTGGNTEAFF. CDR3 in DNA: TGTGCCAGCTCAAGGACAGGAGGGAACACTGAAGCTTTCTTT.

This sequence joins TRBV18 and TRBJ2-3; perhaps TRBD2 as D (6 bases). V was cut by 4 bases and J by 4 bases, with 18 bases left in between. CDR1 is KGHSH and CDR2 is LQKENI in the germline V gene. The CDR3 consists of 16 residues. The CDR3 sequence: CASSRLLRREADTQYF. As DNA, the CDR3 is TGTGCCAGCTCACGATTATTGCGGAGGGAGGCAGATACGCAGTATTTT.

The chain links TRBV3-1 (or the pseudogene TRBV3-2) to TRBJ2-5; a weak D match, TRBD2 (5 bases). V was clipped by 0 bases and J by 2 bases, with 10 bases between them. The CDR3 runs 15 residues. Per germline, CDR1 LGHDT and CDR2 YNNKEL (reference sequence). The CDR3 DNA follows: TGTGCCAGCAGCCAAGATTTGCGGGTTCAAGAGACCCAGTACTTC. It encodes CASSQDLRVQETQYF.

The gene calls are TRBV27 and TRBJ1-2; D is unclear. Per the germline V gene, CDR1 is MNHEY and CDR2 is SMNVEV (reference sequence). The CDR3 is 15 residues long. V lost 7 bases and J lost 3, with 18 bases in between. Written as DNA, the CDR3 is TGTGCCAGCAAGGCCGGGCCCGGGAACCACTATGGCTACACCTTC. It encodes CASKAGPGNHYGYTF.

The chain uses TRBV28 and TRBJ2-7; the D call may be TRBD1 or TRBD2 (5 bases each). The CDR3 is 14 residues long. V shed 5 bases and J shed 4 bases, with 15 bases lying between them. The germline gives CDR1 MDHEN, CDR2 SYDVKM. CDR3 residues: CASSPLGTYYEQYF. Here the CDR3 DNA reads TGTGCCAGCAGTCCCCTAGGGACCTATTACGAGCAGTACTTC.

The chain employs TRBV6-5 and TRBJ1-1; tentatively, D is TRBD1 (5 bases). Between the trimmed V and J ends, which lost 7 bases and 1 base, there was a span of 13 bases. The CDR3 contains 14 residues. Germline-derived CDR1 and CDR2 are MNHEY and SVGAGI. CDR3 bases: TGTGCCAGCAAGGTGAGACAGCAGAACACTGAAGCTTTCTTT. Protein sequence: CASKVRQQNTEAFF.

CDR3 nucleotides: TGTGCCAGCAGGTCGGGGCCGAACACAGATACGCAGTATTTT. Translated: CASRSGPNTDTQYF. The chain carries TRBV5-4 and TRBJ2-3, with D perhaps TRBD1 or TRBD2 (5 bases each). Germline CDR1 reads SGHNT; CDR2 reads YYREEE (reference sequence). Trimming removed 5 bases at V and 2 bases at J, with 12 bases between. The CDR3 runs to 14 residues. The full variable domain, with the rest looked up from reference TRBV5-4 and TRBJ2-3, is ETGVTQSPTHLIKTRGQQVTLRCSSQSGHNTVSWYQQALGQGPQFIFQYYREEENGRGNFPPRFSGLQFPNYSSELNVNALELDDSALYLCASRSGPNTDTQYFGPGTRLTVL.

This chain links TRBV7-9 with TRBJ1-5, with 10 bases lining up with TRBD1. Trimming removed 5 bases from V and 1 base from J; junction bases left unmatched: 5. CDR1 and CDR2 (germline): SEHNR, FQNEAQ (reference sequence). The CDR3 totals 16 residues. Here the CDR3 reads CASSPGTGESNQPQHF. CDR3 in DNA: TGTGCCAGCAGCCCCGGGACAGGGGAAAGCAATCAGCCCCAGCATTTT.

In this sample, this clone turned up a few times. The V gene is TRBV6-5, the J gene TRBJ2-7, with a possible D match to TRBD2 (6 bases). Trimming removed 6 bases from V and 1 base from J, with 10 bases in between. The length of the CDR3 is 13 residues. The V gene's germline CDR1 is MNHEY and CDR2 SVGAGI. Here the CDR3 reads CASRPAGSYEQYV. CDR3 in DNA: TGTGCCAGCAGGCCTGCGGGGTCCTACGAGCAGTACGTC.

The V call is TRBV5-1, the J call TRBJ2-3; D is ambiguous. Trimming removed 1 base from V and 4 bases from J, with 4 bases in between. The germline CDR1 and CDR2 sequences are SGHRS and YFSETQ. This CDR3 contains 12 residues. Here the CDR3 reads CASSLWSDTQYF. For the CDR3, the DNA is TGCGCCAGCAGCTTGTGGTCAGATACGCAGTATTTT.

The V and J genes are TRBV7-9 and TRBJ2-7; D possibly corresponds to TRBD2 (5 bases). CDR1 and CDR2 from the germline V gene are SEHNR and FQNEAQ (reference sequence). The length of the CDR3 is 15 residues. V shed 0 bases and J shed 0 bases, with 9 bases lying between them. In DNA, the CDR3 is TGTGCCAGCAGCTTAGCGGCCGGGGACTCCTACGAGCAGTACGTC. It translates to CASSLAAGDSYEQYV.

The V gene is TRBV7-6, the J gene TRBJ2-3; 9 bases are shared with TRBD1. Losses at the gene ends were 5 bases for V and 0 bases for J; bases not matched to a gene: 6. The CDR3 has 16 amino acids. Germline CDR1 and CDR2: SGHVS and FNYEAQ. Here the CDR3 DNA reads TGTGCCAGCAGCACAGGGACAGGGTGGAGCACAGATACGCAGTATTTT. Protein sequence: CASSTGTGWSTDTQYF.

This chain links TRBV7-2 with TRBJ1-2; a possible D gene is TRBD1 (5 bases). Per the germline V gene, CDR1 is SGHTA and CDR2 is FQGNSA. The CDR3 is 14 residues long. The ends were cut back, 8 bases at V and 4 bases at J, with 17 bases in the middle. The CDR3: CASDLVGTGYGYTF. DNA for the CDR3: TGTGCCAGCGACTTAGTGGGGACTGGCTATGGCTACACCTTC.